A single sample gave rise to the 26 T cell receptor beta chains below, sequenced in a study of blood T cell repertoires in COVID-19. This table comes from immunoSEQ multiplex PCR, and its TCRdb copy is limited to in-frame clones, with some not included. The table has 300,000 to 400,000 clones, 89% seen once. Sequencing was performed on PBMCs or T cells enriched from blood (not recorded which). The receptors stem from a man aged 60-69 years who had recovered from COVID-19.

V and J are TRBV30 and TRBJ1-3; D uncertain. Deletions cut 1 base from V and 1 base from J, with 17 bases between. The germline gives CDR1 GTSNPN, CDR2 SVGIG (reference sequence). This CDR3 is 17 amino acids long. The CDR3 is CAWSADGRQVSGNTIYF. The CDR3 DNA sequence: TGTGCCTGGAGTGCCGACGGTCGACAAGTATCTGGAAACACCATATATTTT.

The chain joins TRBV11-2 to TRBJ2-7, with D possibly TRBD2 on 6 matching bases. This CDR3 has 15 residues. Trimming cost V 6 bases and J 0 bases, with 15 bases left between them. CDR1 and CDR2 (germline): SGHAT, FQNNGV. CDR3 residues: CASRASASSSYEQYF. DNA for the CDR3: TGTGCCAGCAGGGCTAGCGCTTCCAGCTCCTACGAGCAGTACTTC.

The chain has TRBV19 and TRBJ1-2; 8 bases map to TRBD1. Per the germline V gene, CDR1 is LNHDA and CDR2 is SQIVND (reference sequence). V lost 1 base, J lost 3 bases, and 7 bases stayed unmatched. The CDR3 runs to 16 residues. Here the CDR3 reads CASSIVRDRLYYGYTF. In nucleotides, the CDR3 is TGTGCCAGTAGTATAGTAAGGGACAGGCTCTACTATGGCTACACCTTC.

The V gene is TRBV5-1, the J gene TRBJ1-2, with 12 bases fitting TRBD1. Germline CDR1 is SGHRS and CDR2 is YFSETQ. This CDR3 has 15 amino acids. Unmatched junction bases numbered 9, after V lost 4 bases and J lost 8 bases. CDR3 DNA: TGCGCCAGCAGCGCCGGGACAGGGGGCCCCTTCGGCTACACCTTC. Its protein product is CASSAGTGGPFGYTF.

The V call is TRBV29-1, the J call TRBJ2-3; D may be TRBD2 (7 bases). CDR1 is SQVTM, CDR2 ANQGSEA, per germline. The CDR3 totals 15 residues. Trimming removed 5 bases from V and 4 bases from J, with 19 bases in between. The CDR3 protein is CSVSPARGGPDTQYF. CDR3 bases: TGCAGCGTTTCTCCCGCGAGGGGGGGTCCAGATACGCAGTATTTT.

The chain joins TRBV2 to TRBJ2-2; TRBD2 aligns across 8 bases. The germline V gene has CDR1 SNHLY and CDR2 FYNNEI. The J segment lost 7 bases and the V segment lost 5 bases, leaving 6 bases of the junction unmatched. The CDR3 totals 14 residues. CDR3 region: CASSSGRLGGELFF. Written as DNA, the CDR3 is TGTGCCAGCAGTAGCGGGAGACTCGGCGGGGAGCTGTTTTTT.

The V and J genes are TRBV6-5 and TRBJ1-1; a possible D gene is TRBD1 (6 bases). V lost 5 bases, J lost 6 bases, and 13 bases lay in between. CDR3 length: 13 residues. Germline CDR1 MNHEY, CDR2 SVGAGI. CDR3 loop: CASSLTGLAEAFF. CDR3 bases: TGTGCCAGCAGTCTTACAGGGCTGGCTGAAGCTTTCTTT.

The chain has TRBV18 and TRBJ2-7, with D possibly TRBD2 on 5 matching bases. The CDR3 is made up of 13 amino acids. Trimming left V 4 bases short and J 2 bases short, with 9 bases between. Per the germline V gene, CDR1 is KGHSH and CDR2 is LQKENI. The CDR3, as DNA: TGTGCCAGCTCACTGGACGGGACCTACGAGCAGTACTTC. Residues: CASSLDGTYEQYF.

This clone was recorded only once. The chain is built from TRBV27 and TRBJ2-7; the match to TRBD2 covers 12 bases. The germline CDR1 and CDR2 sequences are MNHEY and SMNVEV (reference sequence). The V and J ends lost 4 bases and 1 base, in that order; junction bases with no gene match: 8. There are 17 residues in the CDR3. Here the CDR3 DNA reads TGTGCCAGCAGTTCATCTCGACTAGCGGGAGTATCCTACGAGCAGTACTTC. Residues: CASSSSRLAGVSYEQYF.

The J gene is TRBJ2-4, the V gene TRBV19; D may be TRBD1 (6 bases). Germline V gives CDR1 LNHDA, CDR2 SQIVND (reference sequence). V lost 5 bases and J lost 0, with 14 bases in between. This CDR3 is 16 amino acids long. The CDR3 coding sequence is TGTGCCAGTAGTCTGAGGACAGTTGAAGCCAAAAACATTCAGTACTTC. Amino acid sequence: CASSLRTVEAKNIQYF.

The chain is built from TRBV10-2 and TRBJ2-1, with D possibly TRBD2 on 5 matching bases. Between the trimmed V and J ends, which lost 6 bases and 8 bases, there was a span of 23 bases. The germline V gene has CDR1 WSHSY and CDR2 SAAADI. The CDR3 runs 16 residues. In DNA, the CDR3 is TGCGCCAGCAGGCCCCCCAGGACTCCGTCCCAGGATGAGCAGTTCTTC. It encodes CASRPPRTPSQDEQFF.

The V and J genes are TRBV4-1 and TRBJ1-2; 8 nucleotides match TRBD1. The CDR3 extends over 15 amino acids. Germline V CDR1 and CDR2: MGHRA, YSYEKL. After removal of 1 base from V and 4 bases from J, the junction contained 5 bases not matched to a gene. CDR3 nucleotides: TGCGCCAGCAGCCAAGTTACAGGGGGAATCTATGGCTACACCTTC. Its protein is CASSQVTGGIYGYTF.

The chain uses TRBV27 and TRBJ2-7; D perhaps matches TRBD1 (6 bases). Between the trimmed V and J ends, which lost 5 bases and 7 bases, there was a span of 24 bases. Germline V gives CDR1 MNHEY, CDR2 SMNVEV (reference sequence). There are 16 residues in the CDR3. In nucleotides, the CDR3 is TGTGCCAGCAGTCAATTATGGGGGCGCTCATTTGGGGAGCAGTACTTC. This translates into CASSQLWGRSFGEQYF.

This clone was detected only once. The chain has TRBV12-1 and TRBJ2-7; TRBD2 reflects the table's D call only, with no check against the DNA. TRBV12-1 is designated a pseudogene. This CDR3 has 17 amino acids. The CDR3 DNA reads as TGTGCCAGCACCCACATGGGCGGGAGGCCCGGGTTGGGGGAGCAGTACTTC. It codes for CASTHMGGRPGLGEQYF.

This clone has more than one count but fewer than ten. CDR3 DNA sequence: TGTGCCAGTAACGAGGGACACTATAGCAATCAGCCCCAGCATTTT. This encodes CASNEGHYSNQPQHF. This chain connects TRBV19 to TRBJ1-5; weak D call: TRBD1 (6 bases). V lost 7 bases, J lost 0 bases, and 13 bases lay in between. The V gene's germline CDR1 is LNHDA and CDR2 SQIVND (reference sequence). This CDR3 contains 15 residues.

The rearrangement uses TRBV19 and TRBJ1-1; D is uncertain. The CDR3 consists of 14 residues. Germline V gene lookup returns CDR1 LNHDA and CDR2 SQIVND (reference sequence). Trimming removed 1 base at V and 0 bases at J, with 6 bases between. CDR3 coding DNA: TGTGCCAGTAGTATAGGTCCTGTGAACACTGAAGCTTTCTTT. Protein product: CASSIGPVNTEAFF.

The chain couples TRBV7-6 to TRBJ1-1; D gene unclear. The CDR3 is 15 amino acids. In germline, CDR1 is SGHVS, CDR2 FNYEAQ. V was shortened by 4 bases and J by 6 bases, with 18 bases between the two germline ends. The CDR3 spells CASSYSHEVGAEAFF. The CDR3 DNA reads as TGTGCCAGCAGCTACTCTCACGAGGTCGGGGCTGAAGCTTTCTTT. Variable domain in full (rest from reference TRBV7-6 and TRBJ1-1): GAGVSQSPRYKVTKRGQDVALRCDPISGHVSLYWYRQALGQGPEFLTYFNYEAQQDKSGLPNDRFSAERPEGSISTLTIQRTEQRDSAMYRCASSYSHEVGAEAFFGQGTRLTVV.

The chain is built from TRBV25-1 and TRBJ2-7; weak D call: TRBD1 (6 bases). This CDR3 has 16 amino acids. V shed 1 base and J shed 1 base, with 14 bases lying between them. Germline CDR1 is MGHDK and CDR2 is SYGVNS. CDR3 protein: CASSESLGTPSYEQYF. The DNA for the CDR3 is TGTGCCAGCAGTGAATCTTTAGGGACACCATCCTACGAGCAGTACTTC.

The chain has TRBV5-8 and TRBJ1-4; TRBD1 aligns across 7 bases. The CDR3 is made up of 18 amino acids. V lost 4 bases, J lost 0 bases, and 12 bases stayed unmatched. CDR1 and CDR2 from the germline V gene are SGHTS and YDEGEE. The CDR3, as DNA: TGTGCCAGCAGCCTAGACAGGGTTCGAACGCCAACTAATGAAAAACTGTTTTTT. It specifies CASSLDRVRTPTNEKLFF.

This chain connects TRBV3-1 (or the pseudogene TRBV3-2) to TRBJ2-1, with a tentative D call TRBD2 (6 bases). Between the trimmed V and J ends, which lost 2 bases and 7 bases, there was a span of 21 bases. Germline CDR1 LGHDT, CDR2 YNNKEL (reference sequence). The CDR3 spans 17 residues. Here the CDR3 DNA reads TGTGCCAGCAGCCAATGGGGAGGCGGACTTGGGAATAATGAGCAGTTCTTC. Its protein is CASSQWGGGLGNNEQFF.

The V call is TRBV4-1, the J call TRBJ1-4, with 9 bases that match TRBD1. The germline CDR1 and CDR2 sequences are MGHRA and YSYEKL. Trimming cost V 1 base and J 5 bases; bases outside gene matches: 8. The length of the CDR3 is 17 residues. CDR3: CASSQGRDREVNEKLFF. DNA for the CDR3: TGCGCCAGCAGCCAAGGGCGGGACAGGGAAGTGAATGAAAAACTGTTTTTT.

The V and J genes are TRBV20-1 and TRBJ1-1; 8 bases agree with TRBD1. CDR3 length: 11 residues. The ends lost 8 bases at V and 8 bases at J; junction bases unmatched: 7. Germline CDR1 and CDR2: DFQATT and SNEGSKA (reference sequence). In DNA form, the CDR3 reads TGCAGTCCATCCCGGACAGGGGAAGCTTTCTTT. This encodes CSPSRTGEAFF.

CDR3 residues: CASGAGQVYGYTF. Here the CDR3 DNA reads TGTGCCAGCGGCGCGGGACAGGTCTATGGCTACACCTTC. V usage is TRBV4-2 and J usage is TRBJ1-2; 8 bases map to TRBD1. The germline V gene has CDR1 LGHNA and CDR2 YNFKEQ. The trim removed 8 bases at V and 4 bases at J, leaving 6 bases unmatched. The CDR3 is made up of 13 amino acids.

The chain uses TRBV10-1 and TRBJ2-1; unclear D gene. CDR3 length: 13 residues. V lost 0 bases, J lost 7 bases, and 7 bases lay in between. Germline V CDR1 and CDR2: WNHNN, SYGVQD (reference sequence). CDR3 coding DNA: TGCGCCAGCAGTGAGTCGAGGCTAAATGAGCAGTTCTTC. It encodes CASSESRLNEQFF.

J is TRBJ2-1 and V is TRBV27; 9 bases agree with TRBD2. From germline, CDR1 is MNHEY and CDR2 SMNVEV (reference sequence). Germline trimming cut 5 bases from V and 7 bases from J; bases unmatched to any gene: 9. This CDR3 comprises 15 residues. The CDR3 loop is CASSPPLAGLNEQFF. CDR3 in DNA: TGTGCCAGCAGTCCCCCCCTAGCGGGGCTAAATGAGCAGTTCTTC.

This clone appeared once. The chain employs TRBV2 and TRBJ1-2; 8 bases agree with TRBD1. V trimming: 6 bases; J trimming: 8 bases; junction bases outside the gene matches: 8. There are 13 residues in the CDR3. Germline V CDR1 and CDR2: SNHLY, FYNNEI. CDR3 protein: CASRVKQGGGYTF. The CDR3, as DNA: TGTGCCAGCAGGGTTAAACAGGGGGGCGGCTACACCTTC.